This TCR beta chain is from a study of blood T cell repertoires in COVID-19. V dropped 3 bases and J dropped 5 bases, with 10 bases sitting between them. The CDR3 runs to 14 residues. From germline, CDR1 is MNHEY and CDR2 SMNVEV (reference sequence). The table came from immunoSEQ multiplex PCR; TCRdb's copy has only in-frame clones and leaves some out. Found here are a few hundred thousand clones, around 87% of them singletons; the top ten hold 1.3%. This clonotype originated in a man aged 25-45 years who had recovered from COVID-19. The sample taken for sequencing was PBMCs or T cells enriched from blood (not recorded which). The chain couples TRBV27 to TRBJ2-2, with D possibly matching TRBD1 (7 bases). For the CDR3, the DNA is TGTGCCAGCAGTTTGGAGGGGGCTACCGGGGAGCTGTTTTTT. Protein sequence: CASSLEGATGELFF.